This T cell receptor beta chain was observed in a study of regulatory T cells in long-lasting Graves disease. Concerning this clonotype: No antigen is known for it. A junction boundary mismatches the germline segment, possibly from a read error.

The germline V gene encodes CDR1 MDHEN and CDR2 SYDVKM. The CDR3 is 15 amino acids. Broader study findings: Persistent disease preferred TRBV28, TRBJ1-2 and TRBJ2-5. Persistent Graves' patients showed less TCR diversity than newly diagnosed patients showed.

Arm-PCR of CDR3 regions and iRepertoire HTBI primers were used to build TCR beta libraries. TCRdb re-called the multiplex PCR reads through MiXCR, storing one row per CDR3 protein. The sample consists of 390,000 or so distinct CDR3 sequences, 20% to 25% of them appearing once. The time point was: persistent/refractory GD, antithyroid drugs over 5 years with positive TRAb. There was RNA extracted from PBMCs, and the TCR library was made from it. The V call is TRBV28, the J call TRBJ2-7; D is uncertain. Sequenced material: peripheral blood mononuclear cells (PBMCs), taken when the disease was refractory, from a patient treated with antithyroid drugs. The receptor's source is a woman aged 40 to 50 with Graves disease. This chain's CDR3 is CASCFRLTLSYEQYF. Here the CDR3 DNA reads TGTGCCAGCTGTTTCCGTCTAACTCTCTCCTACGAACAGTACTTC.